The source of this T cell receptor beta chain is a study of blood T cells in healthy people across ages. Study-level findings and limits: Across the age range, TCR beta diversity per million T cells fell in a roughly linear way.

In this sample, this clonotype turned up a few times. Its target is unknown. A second PCR of roughly 7 to 11 cycles used a sample-barcoded 5' primer and a J-beta primer mix. A single record per CDR3 protein comes from TCRdb applying MiXCR to the 5' RACE reads. The data contain over 700,000 distinct CDR3 sequences, roughly 25% of them singletons. The V gene's germline CDR1 is SGDLS and CDR2 YYNGEE. This CDR3 region has 15 residues. Trimming took 3 bases from V and 2 from J, leaving 12 bases between them. This sample was shared with a second study, whose subject was T cells of mothers and their children. This second report adds: About 6 children and their three healthy Caucasian mothers were the donors.

This sequence was found in a boy between 10 and 17 years old in good health. The specimen sequenced was blood. The chain joins TRBV9 to TRBJ2-1; a weak D match, TRBD2 (6 bases). The CDR3 region has the DNA TGTGCCAGCAGCGGGCGGGAAGAGGCCTACAATGAGCAGTTCTTC. It translates to CASSGREEAYNEQFF.